A selection of T cell receptor beta chains follows, all from one sample in a study of blood T cells in healthy people across ages. TCRdb itself ran the 5' RACE reads through MiXCR, one entry per CDR3 protein. The data contain hundreds of thousands of distinct CDR3 sequences, around 41% of them singletons. The material sequenced was blood. All receptors derive from a man older than 75 in good health. Both conserved end residues are part of each CDR3. D genes are given only for firm matches. A clone size is listed for some rows: how often the clone was seen (once, few, many), or a class if it is expanded.

TRBV20-1	NA	TRBD2	TRBJ2-5	CSARVLAGGLGEQYF	TGCAGTGCTAGGGTACTAGCGGGGGGGCTTGGTGAGCAGTACTTC
TRBV5-1	few	NA	TRBJ2-7	CASSLDGGREQYF	TGCGCCAGCAGCTTGGATGGGGGCCGCGAGCAGTACTTC
TRBV6-2/TRBV6-3	NA	NA	TRBJ2-7	CASSPPGRRGTYEQYF	TGTGCCAGCAGCCCCCCGGGGAGGCGGGGTACCTACGAGCAGTACTTC
TRBV28	NA	NA	TRBJ2-5	CASSFRGQQYF	TGTGCCAGCAGTTTCAGGGGTCAACAGTACTTC
TRBV6-2/TRBV6-3	NA	TRBD2	TRBJ2-1	CASSPGTSGTDEQFF	TGTGCCAGCAGCCCAGGGACTAGCGGGACGGATGAGCAGTTCTTC
TRBV4-2	NA	TRBD2	TRBJ2-1	CASSQDLSGGANEQFF	TGTGCCAGCAGCCAAGATTTAAGCGGGGGGGCTAATGAGCAGTTCTTC
TRBV6-1	many	NA	TRBJ2-3	CASIKTLTDTQYF	TGTGCCAGCATAAAGACGCTCACAGATACGCAGTATTTT
TRBV9	NA	TRBD2	TRBJ2-7	CASSNGGASEQYF	TGTGCCAGCAGTAACGGGGGGGCCTCCGAGCAGTACTTC
TRBV6-1	once	TRBD1	TRBJ2-3	CASSGGQGIDTQYF	TGTGCCAGCAGTGGGGGACAGGGGATAGATACGCAGTATTTT
TRBV7-2	NA	NA	TRBJ1-5	CASSLVMGEGQPQHF	TGTGCCAGCAGCTTAGTGATGGGGGAAGGACAGCCCCAGCATTTT
TRBV6-1	NA	NA	TRBJ1-1	CASSEGTANTEAFF	TGTGCCAGCAGTGAAGGGACGGCCAACACTGAAGCTTTCTTT
TRBV7-9	NA	NA	TRBJ2-3	CASSSPTSPSTDTQYF	TGTGCCAGCAGCTCCCCTACTAGCCCCAGCACAGATACGCAGTATTTT
TRBV19	NA	TRBD1	TRBJ2-3	CASRTGGSTDTQYF	TGTGCCAGTAGGACAGGGGGGAGCACAGATACGCAGTATTTT
TRBV5-4	NA	TRBD2	TRBJ2-1	CASSHTSGRGNEQFF	TGTGCCAGCAGCCACACTAGCGGGAGGGGCAATGAGCAGTTCTTC
TRBV4-2	NA	TRBD1	TRBJ2-1	CASSQELGTGGYEQFF	TGTGCCAGCAGCCAAGAATTGGGGACAGGGGGCTATGAGCAGTTCTTC
TRBV28	NA	NA	TRBJ2-4	CASTTGTAKNIQYF	TGTGCCAGCACCACCGGGACAGCCAAAAACATTCAGTACTTC
TRBV18	NA	NA	TRBJ1-2	CASSPLTNYGYTF	TGTGCCAGCTCACCATTAACGAACTATGGCTACACCTTC
TRBV20-1	NA	NA	TRBJ2-7	CSATPSIGLSYEQYF	TGCAGTGCTACCCCATCAATCGGGCTCTCCTACGAGCAGTACTTC
TRBV7-8	NA	NA	TRBJ2-7	CASSSDTAYEQYF	TGTGCCAGCAGCTCGGACACCGCCTACGAGCAGTACTTC
TRBV5-1	NA	TRBD2	TRBJ2-1	CASSLPGLAGYNEQFF	TGCGCCAGCAGCTTGCCGGGACTAGCGGGGTACAATGAGCAGTTCTTC
TRBV6-1	NA	TRBD2	TRBJ2-7	CASTLGQGLAGAAEQYF	TGTGCCAGCACCCTAGGACAGGGACTAGCGGGAGCGGCCGAGCAGTACTTC
TRBV4-2	NA	NA	TRBJ2-7	CASSQDTGIQYF	TGTGCCAGCAGCCAAGACACGGGGATTCAGTACTTC
TRBV7-2	NA	NA	TRBJ2-7	CASSSQSGSSYEQYF	TGTGCCAGCAGCAGCCAATCAGGATCCTCCTACGAGCAGTACTTC
TRBV24-1	few	TRBD2	TRBJ2-3	CATSGRGRAGTDTQYF	TGTGCCACCAGTGGGCGCGGGAGGGCCGGTACAGATACGCAGTATTTT
TRBV7-9	NA	TRBD2	TRBJ2-5	CASTSGLAGGRQPIETQYF	TGTGCCAGCACCTCCGGACTAGCGGGGGGTCGACAGCCAATAGAGACCCAGTACTTC
TRBV6-5	NA	TRBD2	TRBJ2-1	CASSYILGRAINEQFF	TGTGCCAGCAGTTACATCCTCGGGAGGGCCATTAATGAGCAGTTCTTC
TRBV21-1	few	NA	TRBJ1-2	CASRGQGKVFGYTF	TGTGCCAGCAGAGGACAGGGAAAGGTCTTTGGCTACACCTTC
TRBV20-1	few	NA	TRBJ1-6	CSARVQGFGSPLHF	TGCAGTGCTAGAGTCCAGGGTTTCGGTTCACCCCTCCACTTT
TRBV5-1	NA	TRBD1	TRBJ1-2	CASSLGGQQIYGYTF	TGCGCCAGCAGCTTGGGGGGACAGCAAATCTATGGCTACACCTTC
TRBV7-6	NA	NA	TRBJ2-3	CASSLGGVVDTQYF	TGTGCCAGCAGCTTAGGAGGGGTCGTAGATACGCAGTATTTT
TRBV4-3	few	TRBD2	TRBJ2-3	CASSQLGDTSADTQYF	TGCGCCAGCAGCCAACTCGGGGATACTAGCGCAGATACGCAGTATTTT
TRBV10-3	NA	NA	TRBJ1-1	CAISHAVNTKAFF	TGTGCCATCAGTCATGCTGTAAACACTAAAGCTTTCTTT
TRBV3-1	NA	TRBD1	TRBJ2-7	CASSQDSDRGFPSAYEQYF	TGTGCCAGCAGCCAAGACTCGGACAGGGGGTTCCCTTCCGCCTACGAGCAGTACTTC
TRBV15	NA	NA	TRBJ1-5	CATSRDGGLRQPQHF	TGTGCCACCAGCAGAGATGGGGGACTTCGCCAGCCCCAGCATTTT
TRBV7-2	NA	NA	TRBJ2-1	CASSPRNLYNEQFF	TGTGCCAGCAGCCCGAGGAACTTGTACAATGAGCAGTTCTTC
TRBV7-2	NA	TRBD1	TRBJ2-3	CASSRDRGRRYF	TGTGCCAGCAGCCGAGACAGGGGACGCAGGTATTTT
TRBV5-1	few	NA	TRBJ2-5	CASSPSWVQETQYF	TGCGCCAGCAGCCCGTCATGGGTACAAGAGACCCAGTACTTC
TRBV20-1	NA	TRBD1	TRBJ1-2	CSADHRQGAYYGYTF	TGCAGTGCTGACCACAGACAGGGGGCATACTATGGCTACACCTTC
TRBV5-5	NA	NA	TRBJ2-3	CASSSVLDTQYF	TGTGCCAGCAGCTCCGTCTTGGATACGCAGTATTTT
TRBV2	NA	TRBD2	TRBJ2-2	CASGPGLAGGPGGVGELFF	TGTGCCAGCGGACCGGGACTAGCGGGGGGGCCAGGAGGAGTCGGGGAGCTGTTTTTT
TRBV18	NA	TRBD1	TRBJ2-1	CTSSPGQGVYNEQFF	TGTACCAGCTCCCCGGGACAGGGGGTCTACAATGAGCAGTTCTTC
TRBV4-2	many	NA	TRBJ2-1	CASSQANGQSNEQFF	TGTGCCAGCAGCCAAGCCAACGGCCAGTCCAATGAGCAGTTCTTC
TRBV7-2	NA	NA	TRBJ1-5	CANSLAVGGPNQPQHF	TGTGCCAACAGCTTAGCTGTCGGGGGGCCAAATCAGCCCCAGCATTTT
TRBV18	NA	TRBD1	TRBJ1-4	CASSRGQGATNEKLFF	TGTGCCAGCTCACGAGGACAGGGGGCGACTAATGAAAAACTGTTTTTT
TRBV29-1	NA	NA	TRBJ2-1	CSVVSRVSSYNEQFF	TGCAGCGTCGTCTCCAGGGTAAGCTCCTACAATGAGCAGTTCTTC
TRBV5-6	NA	NA	TRBJ1-2	CASSVPRNYGYTF	TGTGCCAGCAGCGTGCCCAGAAACTATGGCTACACCTTC
TRBV6-5	NA	NA	TRBJ2-7	CASSYSGQGGSEQYF	TGTGCCAGCAGTTACTCCGGACAGGGAGGGAGCGAGCAGTACTTC
TRBV12-3/TRBV12-4	NA	TRBD2	TRBJ2-3	CASSFYSGASGGGRRDTQYF	TGTGCCAGCAGTTTTTATTCCGGAGCTAGCGGGGGGGGACGAAGGGATACGCAGTATTTT
TRBV28	NA	NA	TRBJ2-1	CASSFVLSYNEQFF	TGTGCCAGCAGTTTCGTTCTCTCCTACAATGAGCAGTTCTTC
TRBV7-9	NA	NA	TRBJ2-3	CASSRLAPTDTQYF	TGTGCCAGCAGCCGCCTAGCGCCCACAGATACGCAGTATTTT
TRBV4-3	NA	TRBD1	TRBJ1-3	CASSQVGDRAGNTIYF	TGCGCCAGCAGCCAAGTAGGGGACAGGGCTGGAAACACCATATATTTT
TRBV20-1	NA	TRBD1	TRBJ2-5	CSAPGPTYRGQETQYF	TGCAGTGCTCCAGGCCCCACCTACAGGGGACAAGAGACCCAGTACTTC
TRBV7-2	NA	NA	TRBJ2-1	CASSPLRAGEQFF	TGTGCCAGCAGCCCCCTGAGAGCGGGTGAGCAGTTCTTC
TRBV6-1	NA	TRBD1	TRBJ2-5	CASSVRGRWEETQYF	TGTGCCAGCAGTGTAAGGGGGCGCTGGGAAGAGACCCAGTACTTC
TRBV20-1	few	TRBD1	TRBJ2-3	CSARTGDRGTDTQYF	TGCAGTGCTAGAACCGGGGACAGGGGCACAGATACGCAGTATTTT